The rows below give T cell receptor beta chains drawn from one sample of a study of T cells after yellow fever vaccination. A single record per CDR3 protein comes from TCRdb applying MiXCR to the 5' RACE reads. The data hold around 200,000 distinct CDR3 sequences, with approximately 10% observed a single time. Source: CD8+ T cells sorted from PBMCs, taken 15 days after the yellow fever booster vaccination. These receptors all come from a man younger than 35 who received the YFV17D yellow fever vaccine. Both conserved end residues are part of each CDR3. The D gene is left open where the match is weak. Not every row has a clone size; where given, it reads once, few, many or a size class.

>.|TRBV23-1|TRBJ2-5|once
TGCGCCGCTCGGAGGGCGTCGAGGGTGACCCAGTACTTC
CAARRASRVTQYF
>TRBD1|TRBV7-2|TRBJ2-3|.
TGTGCCAGCAGCTTAGAGGGACAGCCGAGCGAAGATACGCAGTATTTT
CASSLEGQPSEDTQYF
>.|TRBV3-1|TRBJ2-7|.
TGTGCCAGCAGCCAAGAACCGGCACACAACCCCGGTTGGGAGCAGTACTTC
CASSQEPAHNPGWEQYF
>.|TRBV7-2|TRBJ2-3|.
TGTGCCAGCACCTGGGGTAGCACAGATACGCAGTATTTT
CASTWGSTDTQYF
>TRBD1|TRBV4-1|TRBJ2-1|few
TGCGCCAGCAGCCAGGGACAGGGAGGGTACAATGAGCAGTTCTTC
CASSQGQGGYNEQFF
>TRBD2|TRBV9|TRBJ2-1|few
TGTGCCAGCAGCGTAGAGGGGAGACTAGCGGGGTCGGATGAGCAGTTCTTC
CASSVEGRLAGSDEQFF
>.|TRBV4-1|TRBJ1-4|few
TGCGCCAGCAGCCAAGGAACCCGGGACACCGAAAAACTGTTTTTT
CASSQGTRDTEKLFF
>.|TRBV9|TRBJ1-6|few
TGTGCCAGCAGCCAGGCTGGGGGGGATTCACCCCTCCACTTT
CASSQAGGDSPLHF
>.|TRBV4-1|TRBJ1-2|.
TGCGCCAGCAGCCAGCCCCTAGACTATGGCTACACCTTC
CASSQPLDYGYTF
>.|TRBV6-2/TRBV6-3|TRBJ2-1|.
TGTGCCAGCTTACTAGGTGGGTTCGATGAGCAGTTCTTC
CASLLGGFDEQFF
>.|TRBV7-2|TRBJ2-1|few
TGTGCCAGCAGCTTAAAGGGGGGACCCTACAATGAGCAGTTCTTC
CASSLKGGPYNEQFF
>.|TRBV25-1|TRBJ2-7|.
TGTGCCAGCAGTGACTACACGACCTACGAGCAGTACTTC
CASSDYTTYEQYF
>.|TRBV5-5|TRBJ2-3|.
TGTGCCAGCAGCTTGGTCGTCAGGGCTCCCGATACGCAGTATTTT
CASSLVVRAPDTQYF
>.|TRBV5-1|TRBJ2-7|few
TGCGCCAGCAGCTCCGTAACCTACGAGCAGTACTTC
CASSSVTYEQYF
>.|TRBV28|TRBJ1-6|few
TGTGCCAGCAGGCGCGGAAGCTCCTATAATTCACCCCTCCACTTT
CASRRGSSYNSPLHF
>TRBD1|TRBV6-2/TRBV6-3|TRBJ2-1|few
TGTGCCAGCAGTCCGACAGGGGAAGTGTCCAATGAGCAGTTCTTC
CASSPTGEVSNEQFF
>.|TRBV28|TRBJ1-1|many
TGTGCCAGCAGTCCCCCGGGTGGGACTGAAGCTTTCTTT
CASSPPGGTEAFF
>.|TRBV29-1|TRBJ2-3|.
TGCAGCGTTGAAGGACTGAACACAGATACGCAGTATTTT
CSVEGLNTDTQYF
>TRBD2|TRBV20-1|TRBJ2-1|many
TGCAGTGCTAGATCACTAGCGGGGGATCCACGTTACAATGAGCAGTTCTTC
CSARSLAGDPRYNEQFF
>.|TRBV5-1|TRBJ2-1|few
TGCGCCAGCAGCTTGGCCTTGGGACATACCAATGAGCAGTTCTTC
CASSLALGHTNEQFF
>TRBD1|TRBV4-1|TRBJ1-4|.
TGCGCCAGCAGCCCCCCAGGGGGGTTTAATGAAAAACTGTTTTTT
CASSPPGGFNEKLFF
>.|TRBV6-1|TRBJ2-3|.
TGTGCCAGCAGCTCCCGGGGACTCCCCTCAGATACGCAGTATTTT
CASSSRGLPSDTQYF
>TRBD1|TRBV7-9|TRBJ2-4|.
TGTGCCAGCAGCTTCCTTCTACAGGGGGCCAAAAACATTCAGTACTTC
CASSFLLQGAKNIQYF
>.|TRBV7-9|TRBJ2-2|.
TGTGCCAGCAGCTTACACGTTGCGAACACCGGGGAGCTGTTTTTT
CASSLHVANTGELFF
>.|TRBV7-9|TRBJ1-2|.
TGTGCCAGCAGCCAGGGATGGCAGTATTATGGCTACACCTTC
CASSQGWQYYGYTF
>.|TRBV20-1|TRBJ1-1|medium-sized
TGCAGTGCTAGAGGAGAGGGGACGACTGAAGCTTTCTTT
CSARGEGTTEAFF
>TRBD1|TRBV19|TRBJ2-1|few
TGTGCCACCGCCCGGGACAGGGAGAACAATGAGCAGTTCTTC
CATARDRENNEQFF
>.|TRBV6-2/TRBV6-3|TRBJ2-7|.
TGTGCCAGCAAATACGGACTCCCCTACGAGCAGTACTTC
CASKYGLPYEQYF
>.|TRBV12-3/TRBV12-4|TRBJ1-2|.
TGTGCCAGCAGTTCCCCCGACTCCTATGGCTACACCTTC
CASSSPDSYGYTF
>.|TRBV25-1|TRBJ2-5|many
TGTGCCAGAGGGAAGCGGCTAGCGCAAGAGACCCAGTACTTC
CARGKRLAQETQYF
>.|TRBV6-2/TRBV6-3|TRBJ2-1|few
TGTGCCAGCAGTTACTTGGGCCCGGGACTCGACGAATTCCTCTCCTACAATGAGCAGTTCTTC
CASSYLGPGLDEFLSYNEQFF
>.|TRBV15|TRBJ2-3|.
TGTGCCACCGATGACAAAGGGACGAGCACAGATACGCAGTATTTT
CATDDKGTSTDTQYF
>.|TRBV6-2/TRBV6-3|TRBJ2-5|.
TGTGCCAGCATTAGCCGGGACTACCAAGAGACCCAGTACTTC
CASISRDYQETQYF
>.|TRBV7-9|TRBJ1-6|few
TGTGCCAGCAGCTCCTACAGGGCGTTCGATTCACCCCTCCACTTT
CASSSYRAFDSPLHF
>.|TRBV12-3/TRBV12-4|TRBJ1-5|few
TGTGCCAGCAGTTTAGTCTCGGGGCCCCATCAGCCCCAGCATTTT
CASSLVSGPHQPQHF
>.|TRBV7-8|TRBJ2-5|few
TGTGCCAGCAGCCGCGAATCAGCCCAAGAGACCCAGTACTTC
CASSRESAQETQYF
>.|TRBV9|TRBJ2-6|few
TGTGCCAGCAGCGTAGAATCGGCGATGGCATCAGGGGCCAACGTCCTGACTTTC
CASSVESAMASGANVLTF
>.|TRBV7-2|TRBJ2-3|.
TGTGCCAGCAGCCCAGGCGGGGCGGGGCTGGCGGATACGCAGTATTTT
CASSPGGAGLADTQYF
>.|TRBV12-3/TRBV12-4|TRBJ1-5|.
TGTGCCAGCAGTCTGCAGACAGATAGCGGTCAGCCCCAGCATTTT
CASSLQTDSGQPQHF
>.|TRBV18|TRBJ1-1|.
TGTGCCACCTTGGGGCCGCTCACTGAAGCTTTCTTT
CATLGPLTEAFF
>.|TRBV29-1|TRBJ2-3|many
TGCAGCGTCGACAGGTCGGGTACGCAGTATTTT
CSVDRSGTQYF